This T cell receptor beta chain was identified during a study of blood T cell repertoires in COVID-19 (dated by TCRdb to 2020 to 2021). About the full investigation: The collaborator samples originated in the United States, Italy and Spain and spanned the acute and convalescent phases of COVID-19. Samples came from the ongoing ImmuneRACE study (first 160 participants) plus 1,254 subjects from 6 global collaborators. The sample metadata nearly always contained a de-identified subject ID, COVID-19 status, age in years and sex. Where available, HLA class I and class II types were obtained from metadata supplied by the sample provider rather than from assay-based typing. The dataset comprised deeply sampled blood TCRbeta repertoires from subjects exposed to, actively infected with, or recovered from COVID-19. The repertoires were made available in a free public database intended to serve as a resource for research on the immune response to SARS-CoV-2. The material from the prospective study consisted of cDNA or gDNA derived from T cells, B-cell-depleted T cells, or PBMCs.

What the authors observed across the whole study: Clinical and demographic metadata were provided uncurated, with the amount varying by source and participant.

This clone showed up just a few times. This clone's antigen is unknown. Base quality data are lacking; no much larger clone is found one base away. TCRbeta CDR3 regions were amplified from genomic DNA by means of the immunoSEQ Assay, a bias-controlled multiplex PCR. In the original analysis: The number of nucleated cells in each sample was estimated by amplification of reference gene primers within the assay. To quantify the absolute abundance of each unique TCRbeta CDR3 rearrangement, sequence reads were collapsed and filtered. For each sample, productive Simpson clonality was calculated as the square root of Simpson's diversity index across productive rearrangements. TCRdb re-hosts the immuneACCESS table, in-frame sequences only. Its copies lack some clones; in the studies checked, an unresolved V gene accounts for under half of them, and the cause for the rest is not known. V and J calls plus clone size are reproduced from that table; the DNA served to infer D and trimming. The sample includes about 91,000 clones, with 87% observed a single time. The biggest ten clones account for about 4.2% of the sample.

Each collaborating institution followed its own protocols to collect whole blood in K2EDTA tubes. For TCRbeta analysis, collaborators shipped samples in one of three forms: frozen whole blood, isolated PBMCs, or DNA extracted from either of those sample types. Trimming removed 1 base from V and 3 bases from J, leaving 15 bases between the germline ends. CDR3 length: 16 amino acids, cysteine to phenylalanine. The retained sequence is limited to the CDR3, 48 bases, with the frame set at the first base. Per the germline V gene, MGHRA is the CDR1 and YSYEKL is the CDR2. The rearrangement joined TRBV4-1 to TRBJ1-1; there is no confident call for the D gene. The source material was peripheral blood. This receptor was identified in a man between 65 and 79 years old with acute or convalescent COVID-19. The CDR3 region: CASSQVIVSTDTEAFF. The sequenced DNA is TGCGCCAGCAGCCAAGTAATCGTATCCACGGACACTGAAGCTTTCTTT.